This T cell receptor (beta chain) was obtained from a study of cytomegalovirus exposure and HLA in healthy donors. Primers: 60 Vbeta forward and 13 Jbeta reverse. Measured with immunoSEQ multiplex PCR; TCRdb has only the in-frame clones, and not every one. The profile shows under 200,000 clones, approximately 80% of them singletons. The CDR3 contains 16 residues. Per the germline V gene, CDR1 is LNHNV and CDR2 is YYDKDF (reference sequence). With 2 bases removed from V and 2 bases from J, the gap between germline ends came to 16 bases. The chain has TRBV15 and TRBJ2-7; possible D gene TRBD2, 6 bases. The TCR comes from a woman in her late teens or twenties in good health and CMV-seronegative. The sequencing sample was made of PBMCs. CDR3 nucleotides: TGTGCCACCAGCAGAAATACGGGACTCCTTGCCTACGAGCAGTACTTC. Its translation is CATSRNTGLLAYEQYF.